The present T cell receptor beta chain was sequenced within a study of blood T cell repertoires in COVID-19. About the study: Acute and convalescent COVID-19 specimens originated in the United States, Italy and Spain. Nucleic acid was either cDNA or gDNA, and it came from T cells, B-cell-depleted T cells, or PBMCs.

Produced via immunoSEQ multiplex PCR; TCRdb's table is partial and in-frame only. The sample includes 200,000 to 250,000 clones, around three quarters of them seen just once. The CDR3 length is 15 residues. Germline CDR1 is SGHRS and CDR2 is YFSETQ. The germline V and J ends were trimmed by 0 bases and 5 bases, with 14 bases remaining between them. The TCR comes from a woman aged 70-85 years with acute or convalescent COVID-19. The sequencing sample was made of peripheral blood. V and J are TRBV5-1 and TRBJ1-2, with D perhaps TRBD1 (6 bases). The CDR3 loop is CASSLDGGLSYGYTF. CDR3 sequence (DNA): TGCGCCAGCAGCTTGGACGGGGGGCTTTCTTATGGCTACACCTTC.